These T cell receptor beta chains were read from a single sample in a study of beta chain features in type 1 diabetes. Assay: immunoSEQ multiplex PCR; the TCRdb copy retains only in-frame clones and omits some. The sample holds over 600,000 clones, 9.5% to 15% seen once. The sequencing sample was made of naive CD4+ T cells from blood. The receptors were gathered from a man under 40 with type 1 diabetes. Both conserved end residues are part of each CDR3. The D gene is left open where the match is weak. A row's size may be missing; if present it is once, few, many or a size class.

v_call	d_call	j_call	clone_size	cdr3_aa	cdr3_nt
TRBV10-3	NA	TRBJ1-2	NA	CAISGTDYGYTF	TGTGCCATCAGTGGGACAGACTATGGCTACACCTTC
TRBV5-4	NA	TRBJ1-1	NA	CASSLPRGMNTEAFF	TGTGCCAGCAGCTTGCCCAGGGGCATGAACACTGAAGCTTTCTTT
TRBV29-1	NA	TRBJ1-1	NA	CSAGGEAFF	TGCAGCGCGGGTGGTGAAGCTTTCTTT
TRBV7-2	NA	TRBJ2-3	few	CASSVAGTPSGTDTQYF	TGTGCCAGCAGCGTCGCCGGGACTCCAAGTGGCACAGATACGCAGTATTTT
TRBV28	TRBD1	TRBJ2-5	few	CASSGTGTGQETQYF	TGTGCCAGCAGTGGGACAGGGACGGGCCAAGAGACCCAGTACTTC
TRBV30	TRBD2	TRBJ2-7	NA	CAWSRTSGAYEQYF	TGTGCCTGGAGTCGGACTAGCGGGGCCTACGAGCAGTACTTC
TRBV7-9	NA	TRBJ2-7	NA	CASSLNYDYEQYF	TGTGCCAGCAGCTTAAATTACGACTACGAGCAGTACTTC
TRBV9	NA	TRBJ1-4	NA	CASSETGSGEKLFF	TGTGCCAGCAGCGAAACAGGGAGTGGGGAAAAACTGTTTTTT
TRBV7-6	NA	TRBJ2-3	few	CASSLAYGQMSTDTQYF	TGTGCCAGCAGCTTAGCCTACGGACAGATGAGCACAGATACGCAGTATTTT
TRBV10-3	TRBD1	TRBJ2-7	NA	CAISLQGDYEQYF	TGTGCCATCAGCCTACAGGGGGACTACGAGCAGTACTTC
TRBV2	NA	TRBJ2-6	NA	CASSLLPGHNSGANVLTF	TGTGCCAGCAGCCTTTTACCGGGACACAACTCTGGGGCCAACGTCCTGACTTTC
TRBV6-5	NA	TRBJ1-4	few	CASSYSSRVAEKLFF	TGTGCCAGCAGTTACTCGTCAAGGGTGGCTGAAAAACTGTTTTTT
TRBV4-3	NA	TRBJ2-7	few	CASSQTGAGAYEQYF	TGCGCCAGCAGCCAGACCGGAGCAGGGGCCTACGAGCAGTACTTC
TRBV5-4	TRBD1	TRBJ2-5	NA	CASSRTGGETQYF	TGTGCCAGCAGCCGGACAGGGGGAGAGACCCAGTACTTC
TRBV7-2	TRBD2	TRBJ2-1	NA	CASSLSGGLYNEQFF	TGTGCCAGCAGCTTGTCGGGGGGGCTCTACAATGAGCAGTTCTTC
TRBV10-3	TRBD1	TRBJ2-5	NA	CAIRPDRAGETQYF	TGTGCCATCAGACCGGACAGGGCCGGAGAGACCCAGTACTTC
TRBV13	NA	TRBJ1-5	few	CASSSGASNQPQHF	TGTGCCAGCAGCTCAGGGGCGTCCAATCAGCCCCAGCATTTT
TRBV23-1	NA	TRBJ2-3	few	CASSQFRAASTDTQYF	TGCGCCAGCAGTCAATTCAGGGCAGCTAGCACAGATACGCAGTATTTT
TRBV10-3	NA	TRBJ2-5	few	CATQEIEETQYF	TGTGCCACCCAAGAGATAGAAGAGACCCAGTACTTC
TRBV29-1	NA	TRBJ2-5	few	CSVPAGAVEETQYF	TGCAGCGTTCCTGCGGGGGCCGTAGAAGAGACCCAGTACTTC
TRBV7-9	NA	TRBJ1-3	NA	CASSPSGGNTIYF	TGTGCCAGCAGCCCCTCAGGGGGAAACACCATATATTTT
TRBV6-1	NA	TRBJ1-2	once	CASSEGTWAPPNYGYTF	TGTGCCAGCAGTGAAGGGACCTGGGCGCCCCCGAACTATGGCTACACCTTC